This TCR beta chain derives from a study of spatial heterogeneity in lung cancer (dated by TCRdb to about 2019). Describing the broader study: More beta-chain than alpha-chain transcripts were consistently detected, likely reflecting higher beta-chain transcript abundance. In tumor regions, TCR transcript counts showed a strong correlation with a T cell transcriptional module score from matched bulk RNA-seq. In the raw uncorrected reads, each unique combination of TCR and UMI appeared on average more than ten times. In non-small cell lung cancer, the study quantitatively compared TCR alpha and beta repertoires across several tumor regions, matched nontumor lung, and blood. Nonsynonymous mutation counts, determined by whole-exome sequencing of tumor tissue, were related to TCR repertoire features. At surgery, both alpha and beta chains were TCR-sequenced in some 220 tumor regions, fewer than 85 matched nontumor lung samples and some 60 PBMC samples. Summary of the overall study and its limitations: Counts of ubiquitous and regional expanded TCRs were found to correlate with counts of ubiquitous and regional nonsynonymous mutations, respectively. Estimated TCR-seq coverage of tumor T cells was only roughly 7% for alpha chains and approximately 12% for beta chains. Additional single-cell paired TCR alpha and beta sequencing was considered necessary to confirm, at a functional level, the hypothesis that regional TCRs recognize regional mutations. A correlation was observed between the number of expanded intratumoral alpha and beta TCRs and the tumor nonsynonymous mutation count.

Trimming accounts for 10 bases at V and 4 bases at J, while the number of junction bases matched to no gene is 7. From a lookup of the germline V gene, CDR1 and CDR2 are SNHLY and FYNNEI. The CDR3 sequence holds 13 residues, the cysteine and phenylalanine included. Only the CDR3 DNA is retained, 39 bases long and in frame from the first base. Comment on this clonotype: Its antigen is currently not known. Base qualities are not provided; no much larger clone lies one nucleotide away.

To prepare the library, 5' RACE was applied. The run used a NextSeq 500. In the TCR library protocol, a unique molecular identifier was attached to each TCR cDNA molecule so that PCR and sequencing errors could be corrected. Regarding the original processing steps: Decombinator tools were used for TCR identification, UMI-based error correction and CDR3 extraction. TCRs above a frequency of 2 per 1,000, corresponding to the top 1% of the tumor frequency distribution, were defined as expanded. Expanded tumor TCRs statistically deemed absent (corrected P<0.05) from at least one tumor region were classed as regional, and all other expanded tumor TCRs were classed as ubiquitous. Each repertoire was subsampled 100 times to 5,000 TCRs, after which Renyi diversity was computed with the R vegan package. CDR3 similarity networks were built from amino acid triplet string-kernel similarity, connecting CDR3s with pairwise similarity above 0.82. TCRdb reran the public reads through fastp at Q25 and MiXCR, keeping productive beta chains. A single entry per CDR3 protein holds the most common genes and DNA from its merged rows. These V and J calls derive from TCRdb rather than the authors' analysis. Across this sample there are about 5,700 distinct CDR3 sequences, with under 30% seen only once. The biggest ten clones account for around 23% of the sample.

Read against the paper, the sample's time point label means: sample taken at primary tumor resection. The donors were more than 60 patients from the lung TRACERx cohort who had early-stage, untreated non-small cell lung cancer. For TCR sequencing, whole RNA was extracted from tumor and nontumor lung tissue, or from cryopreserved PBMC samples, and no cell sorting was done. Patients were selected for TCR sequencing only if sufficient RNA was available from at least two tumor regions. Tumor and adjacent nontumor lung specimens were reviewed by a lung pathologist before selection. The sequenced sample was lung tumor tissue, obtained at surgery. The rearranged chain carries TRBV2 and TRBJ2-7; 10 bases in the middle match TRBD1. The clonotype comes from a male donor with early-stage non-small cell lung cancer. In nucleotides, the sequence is TGTGCCACCGCCGGGACAGGGGCATACGAGCAGTACTTC. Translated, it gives CATAGTGAYEQYF.